The 30 T cell receptor beta chains in this list originate from one sample, sequenced in a study of T cell responses to AZD1222 COVID-19 vaccine. The table came from immunoSEQ multiplex PCR; TCRdb's copy has only in-frame clones and leaves some out. The sample consists of tens of thousands of clones, 85% of them appearing once. Sequenced material: peripheral blood, taken on day 0 of AZD1222 vaccination. The receptor set was obtained from an adult in good health.

V gene TRBV27 combines with J gene TRBJ1-6; no clear D. Germline assignment: CDR1 MNHEY and CDR2 SMNVEV (reference sequence). This CDR3 is 14 amino acids long. Deletions cut 4 bases from V and 5 bases from J, with 9 bases between. The CDR3 reads CASSSQYHNSPLHF. The CDR3 coding sequence is TGTGCCAGCAGTTCCCAGTACCATAATTCACCCCTCCACTTT.

The CDR3 bases are TGTGCCAGCAGCCTCGCCGGGGCCGGGGAGCTGTTTTTT. Protein product: CASSLAGAGELFF. This chain uses TRBV3-1 (or the pseudogene TRBV3-2) with TRBJ2-2, with D maybe TRBD2 (5 bases). V gave up 4 bases and J gave up 6 bases, with 9 bases separating them. This CDR3 contains 13 residues. The germline gives CDR1 LGHDT, CDR2 YNNKEL (reference sequence).

About this clone itself: The sample contains more than one DNA sequence encoding this CDR3. The rearrangement links TRBV7-3 to TRBJ2-7; 7 bases match TRBD2. Germline CDR1 reads SGHTA; CDR2 reads FQGTGA. The CDR3 loop spans 13 amino acids. The J segment lost 7 bases and the V segment lost 2 bases, leaving 5 bases of the junction unmatched. The CDR3 is CASSLLTGGEQYF. CDR3 bases: TGTGCCAGCAGCTTACTCACCGGGGGGGAGCAGTACTTC.

The CDR3 region is CASSFTGTGRGGELFF. The CDR3 DNA follows: TGTGCCAGCAGTTTCACCGGGACAGGGCGTGGCGGGGAGCTGTTTTTT. The chain has TRBV27 and TRBJ2-2; 9 positions agree with TRBD1. The CDR3 is made up of 16 amino acids. CDR1 is MNHEY and CDR2 is SMNVEV in the germline V gene (reference sequence). The V segment lost 3 bases and the J segment 7 bases; nucleotides outside the gene matches: 9.

The chain recombines TRBV6-5 with TRBJ1-2; D perhaps matches TRBD1 (5 bases). V lost 7 bases to trimming and J lost 3 bases, with 12 bases between them. This CDR3 contains 13 residues. Germline CDR1 and CDR2: MNHEY and SVGAGI. The CDR3 sequence is CASKRGADYGYTF. The CDR3 DNA reads TGTGCCAGCAAGAGGGGCGCCGACTATGGCTACACCTTC.

The chain couples TRBV5-4 to TRBJ2-7; 10 bases agree with TRBD2. The CDR3 sequence is 15 residues long. V lost 4 bases to trimming and J lost 1 base; unmatched junction nucleotides: 5. Looked up from germline, CDR1 is SGHNT and CDR2 is YYREEE (reference sequence). CDR3 bases: TGTGCCAGCAGCCGGACTAGCGGTCTTTCCTACGAGCAGTACTTC. Protein sequence: CASSRTSGLSYEQYF.

The J gene is TRBJ2-2, the V gene TRBV9; D is uncertain. The germline V gene encodes CDR1 SGDLS and CDR2 YYNGEE. There are 12 residues in the CDR3. V gave up 0 bases and J gave up 7 bases, with 4 bases separating them. CDR3 coding DNA: TGTGCCAGCAGCGTAGTAAACGGGGAGCTGTTTTTT. This sequence encodes CASSVVNGELFF.

The chain is built from TRBV28 and TRBJ2-7; maybe TRBD1 (5 bases). Germline V gives CDR1 MDHEN, CDR2 SYDVKM. V lost 2 bases to trimming and J lost 5 bases, with 16 bases between them. This CDR3 contains 15 residues. The CDR3 sequence is CASSLQGPTLDEQYF. The CDR3, as DNA: TGTGCCAGCAGTTTACAGGGCCCCACACTCGACGAGCAGTACTTC.

The rearrangement joins TRBV6-1 to TRBJ1-5, with 7 bases aligning to TRBD1. The length of the CDR3 is 17 residues. Unmatched junction bases numbered 8, after V lost 3 bases and J lost 0 bases. Germline lookup yields CDR1 MNHNS and CDR2 SASEGT. In DNA, the CDR3 is TGTGCCAGCAGTGACCCGGGACAGTCATATAGCAATCAGCCCCAGCATTTT. Translation gives CASSDPGQSYSNQPQHF.

This clone appeared once. For the CDR3, the DNA is TGTGCCAGCAGTTACCATAGCGGGGCGCGGTACGGCTACACCTTC. Its translation: CASSYHSGARYGYTF. The chain is built from TRBV6-5 and TRBJ1-2; D might be TRBD1 (5 bases). Germline values: CDR1 MNHEY, CDR2 SVGAGI. With 2 bases removed from V and 8 bases from J, the gap between germline ends came to 18 bases. The CDR3 covers 15 residues.

The chain is built from TRBV5-1 and TRBJ1-2; the D gene is possibly TRBD1 (5 bases). Germline lookup yields CDR1 SGHRS and CDR2 YFSETQ. CDR3 size: 16 residues. V shed 0 bases and J shed 4 bases, with 16 bases lying between them. CDR3 coding DNA: TGCGCCAGCAGCTTGGCCTCGGGGGGTCTATCCTATGGCTACACCTTC. It specifies CASSLASGGLSYGYTF.

The genes are TRBV18 and TRBJ2-7; 7 bases map to TRBD1. Trimming at V came to 1 base and at J to 0 bases, leaving 6 bases not matched to a gene. The CDR3 sequence is 16 residues long. Germline V gene sequence: CDR1 KGHSH, CDR2 LQKENI. In nucleotides, the CDR3 is TGTGCCAGCTCACCACGCCCGACAGGGAGCTCCTACGAGCAGTACTTC. The encoded protein is CASSPRPTGSSYEQYF.

V is TRBV5-1 and J is TRBJ1-1; perhaps TRBD1 as D (6 bases). Germline V gene data show CDR1 as SGHRS and CDR2 as YFSETQ. The CDR3 has 14 residues. The germline V and J ends were trimmed by 2 bases and 4 bases, with 12 bases remaining between them. The CDR3 DNA is TGCGCCAGCAGCTTTGACAGGAGTACCACTGAAGCTTTCTTT. Its protein product is CASSFDRSTTEAFF.

The chain carries TRBV2 and TRBJ2-7; D unresolved. V was clipped by 2 bases and J by 0 bases, with 8 bases between them. CDR1 SNHLY and CDR2 FYNNEI come from the germline V gene. CDR3 length equals 14 residues. CDR3 protein: CASSERPDSYEQYF. CDR3 in DNA: TGTGCCAGCAGTGAACGGCCGGACTCCTACGAGCAGTACTTC.

The gene calls are TRBV6-1 and TRBJ1-5; D may be TRBD1 (5 bases). From germline, CDR1 is MNHNS and CDR2 SASEGT. V lost 3 bases and J lost 7, with 13 bases in between. This CDR3 has 14 amino acids. CDR3 DNA: TGTGCCAGCAGTGACCCAGGGATAGGCCAGCCCCAGCATTTT. As protein: CASSDPGIGQPQHF.

The chain has TRBV6-2 or TRBV6-3 and TRBJ2-1, with 10 bases fitting TRBD2. This CDR3 comprises 19 residues. The germline CDR1 and CDR2 sequences are MNHEY and SVGEGT. The ends lost 2 bases at V and 8 bases at J; junction bases unmatched: 18. The CDR3 DNA sequence: TGTGCCAGCAGTTACCCCGGGGTAGCGGGGGGCCCCGGGCGTGATGAGCAGTTCTTC. Translation gives CASSYPGVAGGPGRDEQFF.

J is TRBJ1-2 and V is TRBV10-3; 7 bases match TRBD1. CDR1 and CDR2 from the germline V gene are ENHRY and SYGVKD. The CDR3 covers 15 residues. V lost 6 bases and J lost 2; bases outside the gene matches: 9. The CDR3 here is CAIREGAGGNYGYTF. The CDR3 region has the DNA TGTGCCATCAGGGAGGGGGCAGGGGGAAACTATGGCTACACCTTC.

The chain couples TRBV4-2 to TRBJ1-5; 7 bases line up with TRBD1. With V trimmed by 0 bases and J by 3 bases, 5 bases remained unmatched. CDR3 length: 16 residues. In germline, CDR1 is LGHNA, CDR2 YNFKEQ. DNA of the CDR3: TGTGCCAGCAGCCAAGATCGGGACAGAGACAATCAGCCCCAGCATTTT. Translated, it gives CASSQDRDRDNQPQHF.

The chain combines TRBV29-1 with TRBJ2-5, with D unresolved. The CDR3 loop spans 11 amino acids. V lost 4 bases and J lost 5, with 8 bases in between. Germline lookup yields CDR1 SQVTM and CDR2 ANQGSEA. CDR3 amino acids: CSVGSAETQYF. The CDR3 region has the DNA TGCAGCGTTGGGTCGGCGGAGACCCAGTACTTC.

CDR3 sequence: CSVGGGARTEAFF. DNA of the CDR3: TGCAGCGTTGGTGGGGGGGCGCGCACTGAAGCTTTCTTT. The genes are TRBV29-1 and TRBJ1-1; D might be TRBD1 (6 bases). CDR3 length: 13 amino acids. V lost 4 bases, J lost 4 bases, and 13 bases lay in between. Per the germline V gene, CDR1 is SQVTM and CDR2 is ANQGSEA. Looking up the rest from reference TRBV29-1 and TRBJ1-1 gives the full variable domain: SAVISQKPSRDICQRGTSLTIQCQVDSQVTMMFWYRQQPGQSLTLIATANQGSEATYESGFVIDKFPISRPNLTFSTLTVSNMSPEDSSIYLCSVGGGARTEAFFGQGTRLTVV.

V usage is TRBV5-1 and J usage is TRBJ1-5; D is unresolved. This CDR3 spans 15 amino acids. Looked up from germline, CDR1 is SGHRS and CDR2 is YFSETQ. V lost 5 bases to trimming and J lost 0 bases, with 12 bases between them. The CDR3 sequence is CASRPLADSNQPQHF. In DNA, the CDR3 is TGCGCCAGCAGACCCTTGGCAGATAGCAATCAGCCCCAGCATTTT.

This clone has just a few counts. The chain recombines TRBV11-2 with TRBJ2-3; D unclear. Germline V gene data show CDR1 as SGHAT and CDR2 as FQNNGV. CDR3 length: 14 amino acids. V lost 5 bases, J lost 4 bases, and 13 bases lay in between. CDR3 nucleotide sequence: TGTGCCAGCAGCGCCACAGTACCCCCAGATACGCAGTATTTT. Translating gives CASSATVPPDTQYF.

This clone appeared a few times. The chain is built from TRBV24-1 and TRBJ1-5, with D perhaps TRBD1 (5 bases). Trimming cost V 4 bases and J 1 base, with 10 bases left between them. This CDR3 region has 15 residues. Germline assignment: CDR1 KGHDR and CDR2 SFDVKD. The CDR3 DNA follows: TGTGCCACCAGTGACCCCCGGGACAGCAATCAGCCCCAGCATTTT. Protein product: CATSDPRDSNQPQHF.

J is TRBJ1-5 and V is TRBV10-1, with D unclear. Deletions cut 2 bases from V and 3 bases from J, with 8 bases between. Germline CDR1 and CDR2: WNHNN and SYGVQD (reference sequence). This CDR3 is 14 amino acids long. The CDR3 nucleotides read TGCGCCAGCAGTGAGGGCGAGAACAATCAGCCCCAGCATTTT. Translation gives CASSEGENNQPQHF.

This clone was detected once. This chain uses TRBV6-2 or TRBV6-3 with TRBJ2-5; D is undetermined. Germline loops: CDR1 MNHEY, CDR2 SVGEGT. This CDR3 region has 13 residues. The germline V and J ends were trimmed by 6 bases and 1 base, with 9 bases remaining between them. CDR3 sequence (DNA): TGTGCCAGCAGCTCAGGACGCCAAGAGACCCAGTACTTC. Protein product: CASSSGRQETQYF.

This chain links TRBV2 with TRBJ1-2; TRBD1 might be the D (6 bases). Germline lookup yields CDR1 SNHLY and CDR2 FYNNEI. V lost 4 bases to trimming and J lost 8 bases, with 14 bases between them. The CDR3 sequence is 13 residues long. The CDR3 is CASSVVRGGGYTF. CDR3 coding DNA: TGTGCCAGCAGTGTAGTCAGGGGCGGCGGCTACACCTTC.

CDR3 DNA sequence: TGTGCCAGCGGCGGACAGCTTGGCTACACCTTC. Translating it yields CASGGQLGYTF. The V call is TRBV2, the J call TRBJ1-2, with a tentative D call TRBD1 (6 bases). V lost 8 bases to trimming and J lost 7 bases, with 11 bases between them. The CDR3 is 11 residues long. Looked up from germline, CDR1 is SNHLY and CDR2 is FYNNEI.

Concerning this clone: At one boundary the junction diverges from the germline segment, which might be a read error. This chain uses TRBV12-3 or TRBV12-4 with TRBJ1-2; the D is unclear. The CDR3 covers 12 residues. As DNA, the CDR3 is TGTGCCAGCAGTTTACATTCAACGACATTGGGCTTC. Residues: CASSLHSTTLGF.

The chain links TRBV7-2 to TRBJ2-2; no clear D. V was pared by 5 bases and J by 13 bases, with 17 bases between. The CDR3 covers 13 residues. Germline loops: CDR1 SGHTA, CDR2 FQGNSA. This CDR3 reads CASSLYGAVGLFF. Written as DNA, the CDR3 is TGTGCCAGCAGCCTGTACGGCGCGGTGGGGCTGTTTTTT.

The chain is built from TRBV7-9 and TRBJ2-7; D is unresolved. V was clipped by 5 bases and J by 6 bases, with 17 bases between them. Germline lookup yields CDR1 SEHNR and CDR2 FQNEAQ (reference sequence). The CDR3 sequence is 14 residues long. The CDR3 DNA reads TGTGCCAGCAGCCAGAGTCGGCTTTATAGCGAGCAGTACTTC. It yields the protein CASSQSRLYSEQYF.